The present entry profiles one TCR beta chain with its context. This entry belongs to a study of control samples from healthy donors and cancer patients. The CDR3 runs to 14 residues. Germline CDR1 and CDR2: LGHDT and YNNKEL (reference sequence). Between the trimmed V and J ends, which lost 4 bases and 0 bases, there was a span of 10 bases. Libraries were prepared by immunoSEQ multiplex PCR; TCRdb keeps only in-frame clonotypes and omits some of them. The repertoire has about 92,000 clones, roughly 86% of them found once; the top ten carry approximately 9.4%. Material: blood. This receptor was identified in a woman aged 55-70 years in good health. This rearrangement joins TRBV3-1 (or the pseudogene TRBV3-2) to TRBJ2-7, with D hard to call. The CDR3 sequence is CASSPHTNSYEQYF. The CDR3 nucleotides are TGTGCCAGCAGCCCCCACACCAACTCCTACGAGCAGTACTTC.